The 2 T cell receptor beta chains below come from one sample, sequenced in a study of blood T cell repertoires in COVID-19. Produced via immunoSEQ multiplex PCR; TCRdb's table is partial and in-frame only. The data contain around 62,000 clones, around 85% of them singletons. The sample was peripheral blood. The receptors come from a man aged 50-59 years with acute or convalescent COVID-19.

Written as DNA, the CDR3 is TGTGCCAGCAGAGGAGCGGGTTCCTACAATGAGCAGTTCTTC. This translates into CASRGAGSYNEQFF. The rearrangement links TRBV6-5 to TRBJ2-1; D may be TRBD2 (6 bases). Looked up from germline, CDR1 is MNHEY and CDR2 is SVGAGI. Trimming took off 6 bases at V and 1 base at J, with 10 bases between the two ends. This CDR3 comprises 14 residues.

This chain's CDR3 is CASSPLADRGARNYEQYF. In DNA form, the CDR3 reads TGTGCCAGCAGCCCCCTGGCCGACAGGGGTGCACGTAACTACGAGCAGTACTTC. V is TRBV21-1 and J is TRBJ2-7; TRBD1, as called in the table, went unchecked against the DNA. TRBV21-1 is a recognized pseudogene. The CDR3 covers 18 residues.